This is a list of T cell receptor beta chains from one sample in a study of blood T cell repertoires in COVID-19. TCRdb's table, derived via immunoSEQ multiplex PCR, lists solely in-frame clones and lacks some. The sample holds some 270,000 clones, about 85% seen once. The source material was peripheral blood. Receptors were obtained from a human donor with COVID-19, enrolled during active disease. The donor label of this sample is uncertain. The CDR3 runs from the conserved cysteine through the conserved F or W. A D gene is named only where the DNA matches it firmly. Not all rows give a size; the values are once, few, many and, for expanded clones, a class.

D gene | J gene | clone size | V gene | CDR3 protein | CDR3 DNA
. | TRBJ2-7 | . | TRBV18 | CASSTRSGASSYEQYF | TGTGCCAGCTCAACGAGGTCAGGGGCGTCCTCCTACGAGCAGTACTTC
TRBD2 | TRBJ2-1 | . | TRBV7-3 | CASSLRGVLGYNEQFF | TGTGCCAGCAGTCTTCGGGGGGTTTTGGGCTACAATGAGCAGTTCTTC
. | TRBJ1-1 | once | TRBV30 | CAWNKGRSGNTEAFF | TGTGCCTGGAACAAGGGGCGAAGTGGGAACACTGAAGCTTTCTTT
TRBD2 | TRBJ2-3 | few | TRBV9 | CASSVGLAGQDTQYF | TGTGCCAGCAGCGTGGGACTAGCGGGGCAGGATACGCAGTATTTT
. | TRBJ1-2 | . | TRBV7-8 | CASSFEGSRLYGYTF | TGTGCCAGCAGCTTTGAGGGATCCAGACTCTATGGCTACACCTTC
. | TRBJ1-1 | . | TRBV30 | CAWSLGRGNTEAFF | TGTGCCTGGAGTTTGGGGCGAGGGAACACTGAAGCTTTCTTT
TRBD1 | TRBJ1-1 | . | TRBV11-3 | CASSLGTGAGAFF | TGTGCCAGCAGCTTAGGGACAGGGGCCGGAGCTTTCTTT
TRBD2 | TRBJ2-1 | . | TRBV3-1/TRBV3-2 | CASSQEKGTSGPNEQFF | TGTGCCAGCAGCCAAGAAAAGGGGACTAGCGGACCCAATGAGCAGTTCTTC
. | TRBJ2-1 | once | TRBV14 | CASSQDRGRRQFF | TGTGCCAGCAGCCAAGATCGAGGGAGGAGACAGTTCTTC
. | TRBJ2-1 | . | TRBV19 | CASSIATLPGLHMFF | TGTGCCAGTAGTATAGCGACCCTACCGGGACTCCATATGTTCTTC
TRBD1 | TRBJ1-3 | . | TRBV19 | CASSISGQGDGNTIYF | TGTGCCAGTAGTATTTCCGGACAGGGGGATGGAAACACCATATATTTT
. | TRBJ2-3 | once | TRBV9 | CASSVESGRGRSTDTQYF | TGTGCCAGCAGCGTGGAGTCAGGGCGGGGAAGGAGCACAGATACGCAGTATTTT
TRBD2 | TRBJ2-1 | . | TRBV5-1 | CASSSGTSGRYNEQFF | TGCGCCAGCAGCTCCGGGACTAGCGGGAGGTACAATGAGCAGTTCTTC
. | TRBJ2-1 | . | TRBV15 | CATSRDDGGANEQFF | TGTGCCACCAGCAGAGATGACGGGGGAGCCAATGAGCAGTTCTTC
. | TRBJ1-5 | few | TRBV7-9 | CASSLAIAGVSNQPQHF | TGTGCCAGCAGCTTAGCGATTGCAGGGGTTAGCAATCAGCCCCAGCATTTT
. | TRBJ1-5 | . | TRBV19 | CASNTVDQPQHF | TGTGCCAGTAATACGGTTGATCAGCCCCAGCATTTT
TRBD1 | TRBJ1-6 | . | TRBV28 | CASSLPARDRALGSPLHF | TGTGCCAGCAGTCTACCCGCAAGGGACAGGGCTCTCGGTTCACCCCTCCACTTT
TRBD1 | TRBJ1-5 | . | TRBV19 | CASSSGTGRSGQPQHF | TGTGCCAGTAGTTCTGGGACAGGGAGGTCAGGTCAGCCCCAGCATTTT
. | TRBJ1-4 | . | TRBV7-9 | CASSLGQAGLAYEKLFF | TGTGCCAGCAGCTTAGGTCAGGCGGGCCTCGCCTATGAAAAACTGTTTTTT
TRBD2 | TRBJ2-1 | . | TRBV28 | CASSWKRDVRNEQFF | TGTGCCAGCAGCTGGAAGCGGGATGTGCGCAATGAGCAGTTCTTC
. | TRBJ2-5 | . | TRBV18 | CASSSATPSETQYF | TGTGCCAGCTCATCCGCTACTCCGTCAGAGACCCAGTACTTC
. | TRBJ2-5 | . | TRBV7-9 | CASSLGAGLETQYF | TGTGCCAGCAGCTTAGGCGCTGGTCTCGAGACCCAGTACTTC
. | TRBJ2-7 | . | TRBV6-5 | CASSQGSSYEQYF | TGTGCCAGCAGTCAGGGGAGCTCCTACGAGCAGTACTTC
TRBD1 | TRBJ1-6 | once | TRBV7-8 | CASSSSGTGRNSPLHF | TGTGCCAGCAGCTCATCCGGGACAGGGCGAAATTCACCCCTCCACTTT
. | TRBJ1-2 | . | TRBV4-1 | CASSQDQGAGGYTF | TGCGCCAGCAGCCAAGATCAGGGAGCGGGTGGCTACACCTTC
TRBD2 | TRBJ2-7 | . | TRBV7-2 | CASSLAGLAGVGEQYF | TGTGCCAGCAGCTTAGCCGGACTAGCGGGAGTTGGCGAGCAGTACTTC
TRBD1 | TRBJ1-5 | . | TRBV6-6 | CASSSEGGDQPQHF | TGTGCCAGCAGCTCCGAAGGGGGCGATCAGCCCCAGCATTTT
. | TRBJ1-1 | . | TRBV7-8 | CASSRSRDTEAFF | TGTGCCAGCAGCCGTTCGCGAGACACTGAAGCTTTCTTT
TRBD1 | TRBJ2-7 | . | TRBV5-5 | CASSLSPTGTVYEQYF | TGTGCCAGCAGCTTGTCCCCAACCGGGACAGTATACGAGCAGTACTTC
TRBD1 | TRBJ2-7 | . | TRBV30 | CAWSVYRGSEQYF | TGTGCCTGGAGTGTATACAGGGGCTCCGAGCAGTACTTC
. | TRBJ2-7 | . | TRBV9 | CASSAERADYEQYF | TGTGCCAGCAGCGCCGAGAGGGCAGATTACGAGCAGTACTTC
. | TRBJ2-1 | . | TRBV5-3 | CARRLGYGSKNEQFF | TGTGCCAGAAGACTAGGATACGGGAGCAAGAATGAGCAGTTCTTC
. | TRBJ1-6 | many | TRBV7-9 | CASSLSGGSRFYNSPLHF | TGTGCCAGCAGCTTATCCGGGGGTTCCCGCTTCTATAATTCACCCCTCCACTTT
TRBD1 | TRBJ1-1 | . | TRBV11-3 | CASSSQGAGTEAFF | TGTGCCAGCAGCTCCCAGGGGGCGGGCACTGAAGCTTTCTTT
. | TRBJ1-5 | . | TRBV6-1 | CASSEHRQPWEPQHF | TGTGCCAGCAGTGAACACAGACAGCCTTGGGAGCCCCAGCATTTT
TRBD1 | TRBJ1-5 | few | TRBV5-1 | CASSRGDREGNQPQHF | TGCGCCAGCAGCCGGGGGGACAGGGAAGGCAATCAGCCCCAGCATTTT
TRBD2 | TRBJ2-5 | . | TRBV5-5 | CASSPVGREKGETQYF | TGTGCCAGCAGCCCGGTGGGGCGGGAGAAAGGGGAGACCCAGTACTTC
. | TRBJ1-3 | . | TRBV19 | CASSMAIPDRNGNTIYF | TGTGCCAGTAGTATGGCGATCCCTGACAGGAATGGAAACACCATATATTTT
. | TRBJ1-2 | . | TRBV5-1 | CASSLEPEDYGYTF | TGCGCCAGCAGCTTGGAACCCGAGGATTATGGCTACACCTTC
. | TRBJ1-1 | . | TRBV6-1 | CASSGLLRGWNTEAFF | TGTGCCAGCAGTGGACTTCTGCGTGGGTGGAACACTGAAGCTTTCTTT
. | TRBJ1-4 | once | TRBV3-1/TRBV3-2 | CASSQERRDTRFGNEKLFF | TGTGCCAGCAGCCAAGAAAGACGGGACACCCGGTTCGGGAATGAAAAACTGTTTTTT
. | TRBJ2-7 | few | TRBV24-1 | CATHDRPLLSYEQYF | TGTGCCACCCATGACAGGCCTCTTCTCTCCTACGAGCAGTACTTC
. | TRBJ1-6 | . | TRBV12-3/TRBV12-4 | CASIEAGNSPLHF | TGTGCCAGCATCGAAGCGGGAAATTCACCCCTCCACTTT
. | TRBJ2-1 | . | TRBV7-9 | CASSLEAGKQFF | TGTGCCAGCAGCCTGGAGGCTGGAAAGCAGTTCTTC
. | TRBJ1-4 | . | TRBV28 | CASSVRGTANEKLFF | TGTGCCAGCAGTGTAAGGGGAACGGCTAATGAAAAACTGTTTTTT
. | TRBJ1-6 | . | TRBV28 | CASLGGIGSPLHF | TGTGCCAGCTTAGGGGGAATTGGGTCACCCCTCCACTTT
. | TRBJ1-1 | . | TRBV10-2 | CASTINRDTEAFF | TGCGCCAGCACCATTAACAGGGACACTGAAGCTTTCTTT
. | TRBJ1-2 | . | TRBV6-5 | CASKAQRQENYGYTF | TGTGCCAGCAAGGCCCAGAGACAAGAAAACTATGGCTACACCTTC
TRBD1 | TRBJ1-2 | . | TRBV4-2 | CASSQDSGQGRYYGYTF | TGTGCCAGCAGCCAAGATTCGGGACAGGGGAGATACTATGGCTACACCTTC